This T cell receptor (beta chain) is from a study of blood T cells in healthy people across ages. It was with a sample-barcoded 5' primer and a J-beta primer mix that a second PCR of roughly 6 to 12 cycles was run. All cDNA molecules were each tagged by a template-switch adaptor with 12 random nucleotides. TCRdb processed the 5' RACE reads anew with MiXCR; each CDR3 protein has one entry. The table shows hundreds of thousands of distinct CDR3 sequences, with roughly a quarter occurring only once. The V gene's germline CDR1 is SNHLY and CDR2 FYNNEI. The CDR3 sequence is 14 residues long. V lost 2 bases to trimming and J lost 4 bases, with 9 bases between them. Individuals who donated were healthy Caucasians from Russia aged roughly 6 to 90. Researchers report isolating at least 6 million PBMCs per sample. Each sample provided at least 5 micrograms of extracted total RNA. This same sample was also taken into another study, of T cells of mothers and their children.

The receptor was isolated from a boy aged 2 to 10 in good health. Specimen: blood. This chain links TRBV2 with TRBJ2-1; no firm D call. The CDR3 DNA reads TGTGCCAGCAGTGAACAAGGGCCATACAATGAGCAGTTCTTC. It codes for CASSEQGPYNEQFF.